These T cell receptor beta chains were read from a single sample in a study of blood T cell repertoires in COVID-19. TCRdb's copy holds only in-frame clones and misses some; the assay was immunoSEQ multiplex PCR. The table has roughly 350,000 clones, 75% to 90% seen once. The sequencing sample was made of peripheral blood. These receptors were taken from a woman aged 18 to 35 with acute or convalescent COVID-19. CDR3s include the opening cysteine and the closing phenylalanine or tryptophan. Fields, in order: clone size, D gene, V gene, J gene, CDR3 DNA, CDR3 protein. A D gene is named only where the DNA matches it firmly. Size is omitted from some rows. Given values are once, few, many or a class for expanded clones.

.,TRBD1,TRBV29-1,TRBJ1-5,TGCAGCGTTCGGGACAGCCTCAATCAGCCCCAGCATTTT,CSVRDSLNQPQHF
.,.,TRBV19,TRBJ1-1,TGTGCCAGTAGTATTGGGCAGGGAATGAACACTGAAGCTTTCTTT,CASSIGQGMNTEAFF
.,.,TRBV9,TRBJ1-2,TGTGCCAGCAGCTCCATTTATGGCTACACCTTC,CASSSIYGYTF
.,TRBD1,TRBV9,TRBJ2-5,TGTGCCAGCAGCGTAGCCCCGGGACAGGGAGAGACCCAGTACTTC,CASSVAPGQGETQYF
.,TRBD1,TRBV19,TRBJ1-4,TGTGCCAGTAGTTTCCGGGACAGACCTAATGAAAAACTGTTTTTT,CASSFRDRPNEKLFF
.,TRBD1,TRBV7-2,TRBJ1-2,TGTGCCAGCAGCTTACCAGGGGGCTATGGCTACACCTTC,CASSLPGGYGYTF
few,TRBD1,TRBV11-2,TRBJ1-1,TGTGCCAGCAGCTTAACAGGGGGTGGGATGAACACTGAAGCTTTCTTT,CASSLTGGGMNTEAFF
.,TRBD1,TRBV9,TRBJ1-1,TGTGCCAGCAGCGTAGCTCAGGACAGGGACACTGAAGCTTTCTTT,CASSVAQDRDTEAFF
.,.,TRBV9,TRBJ1-2,TGTGCCAGCAGCGGGGGGGCGGGAGCCAGTGCCTATGGCTACACCTTC,CASSGGAGASAYGYTF
.,TRBD1,TRBV5-4,TRBJ1-2,TGTGCCAGCAAGAGACAGGGAGCAGGTAGAGGCTACACCTTC,CASKRQGAGRGYTF
.,TRBD1,TRBV5-1,TRBJ2-1,TGCGCCAGCGGCCGGGGACAGGGGTCCTACAATGAGCAGTTCTTC,CASGRGQGSYNEQFF
.,TRBD1,TRBV24-1,TRBJ1-4,TGTGCCACCAGTGAAGGGACAGGGCTGGATGAAAAACTGTTTTTT,CATSEGTGLDEKLFF
.,TRBD2,TRBV7-3,TRBJ2-1,TGTGCCAGCAGCTTGGGTCTAGCGGGAGTGTATGAGCAGTTCTTC,CASSLGLAGVYEQFF
.,.,TRBV19,TRBJ1-5,TGTGCCAGTAGTATAGTCTCAGGGGCCGGGGTGCCCCAGCATTTT,CASSIVSGAGVPQHF
.,.,TRBV10-1,TRBJ1-1,TGCGCCAGCAGCCGTGACTCGGGGGGGAACACTGAAGCTTTCTTT,CASSRDSGGNTEAFF
.,.,TRBV27,TRBJ1-4,TGTGCCAGCAGTTTATCCCGGGCGGGGGGCGCTGGCTCAACTAATGAAAAACTGTTTTTT,CASSLSRAGGAGSTNEKLFF
.,TRBD2,TRBV27,TRBJ2-3,TGTGCCAGCAGGCGGGAGGGCCGAGATACGCAGTATTTT,CASRREGRDTQYF
.,TRBD1,TRBV9,TRBJ2-5,TGTGCCAGCAGCGCGGGACAGGGAGGGGAGACCCAGTACTTC,CASSAGQGGETQYF
.,TRBD1,TRBV5-6,TRBJ1-5,TGTGCCAGCAGCTCACAGGGGGCAGGCAATCAGCCCCAGCATTTT,CASSSQGAGNQPQHF
few,TRBD1,TRBV28,TRBJ1-2,TGTGCCAGCAGTTTGGCCGGGACAGGAGGCGTCTATGGCTACACCTTC,CASSLAGTGGVYGYTF
few,.,TRBV11-2,TRBJ2-1,TGTGCCAGCAGCTTAAGAGGAGGGGCTATCAGAAATGAGCAGTTCTTC,CASSLRGGAIRNEQFF
.,TRBD2,TRBV24-1,TRBJ2-2,TGTGCCACCAGTGCCCTAGCGGGAATCCCGAACACCGGGGAGCTGTTTTTT,CATSALAGIPNTGELFF
.,.,TRBV19,TRBJ1-1,TGTGCCACCGCGACAGAGGTGTACACTGAAGCTTTCTTT,CATATEVYTEAFF
once,TRBD1,TRBV9,TRBJ1-2,TGTGCCAGCTTAGGGGGACAGGGCCTCTATGGCTACACCTTC,CASLGGQGLYGYTF
.,.,TRBV6-5,TRBJ1-1,TGTGCCAGCAGTTACAGGGGCCCAACAAGGGAAGCTTTCTTT,CASSYRGPTREAFF
once,.,TRBV25-1,TRBJ1-1,TGTGCCAGCATGCTACAGGGGAACACTGAAGCTTTCTTT,CASMLQGNTEAFF
.,.,TRBV5-1,TRBJ1-1,TGCGCCAGCCGGGAGGGGGAGAACACTGAAGCTTTCTTT,CASREGENTEAFF
.,.,TRBV7-3,TRBJ2-3,TGTGCCAGCGGCGGGTTGGGGGATACGCAGTATTTT,CASGGLGDTQYF
.,TRBD1,TRBV19,TRBJ2-6,TGTGCCAGTAGACCTCAGGGGGCGATCTCTGGGGCCAACGTCCTGACTTTC,CASRPQGAISGANVLTF
.,TRBD1,TRBV4-2,TRBJ1-2,TGTGCCAGCAGTCAAACCGGGACAGAACTCTATGGCTACACCTTC,CASSQTGTELYGYTF
many,.,TRBV5-5,TRBJ1-6,TGTGCCAGCAGCTTGTTATGGGCCCAAGGTTCACCCCTCCACTTT,CASSLLWAQGSPLHF
.,.,TRBV18,TRBJ2-5,TGTGCCAGCTCGAGGGACATTCAAGAGACCCAGTACTTC,CASSRDIQETQYF
.,.,TRBV5-6,TRBJ1-1,TGTGCCAGCAGTAATCAGGAGAACACTGAAGCTTTCTTT,CASSNQENTEAFF
.,.,TRBV24-1,TRBJ2-5,TGTGCCACCAGTGATACAGGGCGGGAGACCCAGTACTTC,CATSDTGRETQYF
few,TRBD2,TRBV12-5,TRBJ2-7,TGTGCTAGTGGTTTGGCCCCCCTTACCGGGACTAGCGGCCTTCGGATTTACGAGCAGTACTTC,CASGLAPLTGTSGLRIYEQYF
.,.,TRBV11-2,TRBJ1-1,TGTGCCAGCAGCTCATGGGCAGGTGGCACTGAAGCTTTCTTT,CASSSWAGGTEAFF
.,TRBD1,TRBV4-1,TRBJ1-1,TGCGCCAGCAGCCCCTTGACAGGGGATAAGGTTCTGAACACTGAAGCTTTCTTT,CASSPLTGDKVLNTEAFF
.,TRBD2,TRBV12-5,TRBJ2-3,TGTGCTAGTGGTTTGGTACAGGGTCGGCTAGCGGGGAGCACAGATACGCAGTATTTT,CASGLVQGRLAGSTDTQYF
.,TRBD1,TRBV27,TRBJ2-7,TGTGCCAGCAGCGGGGACAGGGGTTACGAGCAGTACTTC,CASSGDRGYEQYF
.,TRBD1,TRBV11-2,TRBJ2-2,TGTGCCAGCAGCTTAGGGGACAGGGGCCCCGGGGAGCTGTTTTTT,CASSLGDRGPGELFF
.,TRBD1,TRBV30,TRBJ1-1,TGTGCCTCTGACAGGGCGATTACTGAAGCTTTCTTT,CASDRAITEAFF
.,TRBD1,TRBV29-1,TRBJ1-2,TGCAGCGTTGAAGGACCGGAAGGGACAGGGACTAACTATGGCTACACCTTC,CSVEGPEGTGTNYGYTF
.,TRBD1,TRBV9,TRBJ1-2,TGTGCCAGCAGCAAAGGGACAGACTATGGCTACACCTTC,CASSKGTDYGYTF
.,.,TRBV6-6,TRBJ2-7,TGTGCCAGCAGTTTCGTATCCTACGAGCAGTACTTC,CASSFVSYEQYF
.,.,TRBV5-1,TRBJ1-2,TGCGCCAGCCAAGCTGTGGGGCCGAACTATGGCTACACCTTC,CASQAVGPNYGYTF
.,.,TRBV4-1,TRBJ1-2,TGCGCCAGCAGCCAAGTCGGGTTCCAGCGAGTAAACTATGGCTACACCTTC,CASSQVGFQRVNYGYTF
.,.,TRBV21-1,TRBJ1-2,TGTGCCAGCAGCAAAGCCTGGGACAGGGGAAATGGCTACACCTTC,CASSKAWDRGNGYTF
.,.,TRBV12-5,TRBJ1-4,TGTGCTAGTGGTCCCCGGGCCGGGACAACTAATGAAAAACTGTTTTTT,CASGPRAGTTNEKLFF
.,.,TRBV2,TRBJ1-1,TGTGCCAGCAGTCTCGGGGTAACTGAAGCTTTCTTT,CASSLGVTEAFF
.,TRBD1,TRBV9,TRBJ1-3,TGTGCCAGCAGCCATCAGGGGGGTGGAAACACCATATATTTT,CASSHQGGGNTIYF
.,.,TRBV28,TRBJ2-2,TGTGCCAGCAAGGGTAGGCAGGGAACGAACACCGGGGAGCTGTTTTTT,CASKGRQGTNTGELFF
.,TRBD1,TRBV18,TRBJ1-2,TGTGCCAGCTCACCGGGGACAGGGTCTCGCTACACCTTC,CASSPGTGSRYTF
.,.,TRBV24-1,TRBJ2-7,TGTGCCACCAGTGATTCCCGAGCTGGTACCCACGAGCAGTACTTC,CATSDSRAGTHEQYF
.,TRBD1,TRBV14,TRBJ1-1,TGTGCCAGCAGCTCGACAGGGTCAAACACTGAAGCTTTCTTT,CASSSTGSNTEAFF
.,TRBD1,TRBV18,TRBJ2-3,TGTGCCAGCTCACCAACAACAGGGGTTAGCACAGATACGCAGTATTTT,CASSPTTGVSTDTQYF
.,TRBD2,TRBV7-9,TRBJ2-5,TGTGCCAGCAGCTTAGAGGGGACTAGTGGCGAGACCCAGTACTTC,CASSLEGTSGETQYF
.,.,TRBV10-3,TRBJ2-7,TGTGCCATCAGTGCGGGGGCCTACGAGCAGTACTTC,CAISAGAYEQYF
.,TRBD2,TRBV10-3,TRBJ2-1,TGTGCCATCAGTCCTGGCGGGAGGCCCTACAATGAGCAGTTCTTC,CAISPGGRPYNEQFF
few,TRBD1,TRBV2,TRBJ1-2,TGTGCCAGCAGTGAAGATGGGACAGGGAAAGGCTATGGCTACACCTTC,CASSEDGTGKGYGYTF
.,TRBD1,TRBV9,TRBJ2-7,TGTGCCAGCAGCGTAGGGGACAGCGACTCCTACGAGCAGTACTTC,CASSVGDSDSYEQYF